This TCR beta chain was identified in a study of T cells in Graves' hyperthyroidism and ophthalmopathy (dated by TCRdb to the late 2010s). For context, the study as a whole: Peripheral blood was sampled at the time of initial diagnosis, prior to any treatment. To identify TCR V-J signatures that set the groups apart, the researchers used a discovery cohort of 100 or so patients, made up of around 42 with Graves' ophthalmopathy and about 55 with stable Graves' hyperthyroidism. Prospective prediction of ophthalmopathy was tested in an independent validation cohort consisting of about 20 hyperthyroidism patients and 15 to 17 patients who later progressed to ophthalmopathy. The approximately 100 discovery patients were divided at random into training and test sets in a 7:3 ratio. In addition, the study compared T-cell repertoires in thyroid tissue and in blood from five or six Graves' hyperthyroidism patients. Once sampling was done, hyperthyroidism patients were given methimazole at a starting dose of 30 mg daily, whereas ophthalmopathy patients were given high-dose intravenous methylprednisolone. According to the paper, TCR Vbeta CDR3 sequencing was carried out on 135 peripheral blood samples, which came from over 40 ophthalmopathy, 70 to 80 hyperthyroidism and approximately 17 progressor patients. Here is what the overall study found, with its caveats: Most expanded thyroid clonotypes (frequency above 0.001) were also found in blood, which suggests that blood repertoires may mirror thyroid immune responses. No statistical method was used to fix the sample size in advance, and group allocation was not hidden from the investigators. A model built on a 13 V-J signature distinguished ophthalmopathy from stable hyperthyroidism, reaching roughly 88% sensitivity and about 81% specificity in cross-validation and 80%/75% in testing. In validation, the model predicted progression to ophthalmopathy a median of about 6.8 months before onset, with over 55% sensitivity and nearly 75% specificity.

TCR beta CDR3 regions were amplified from RNA transcripts. The TCR CDR3 was subjected to a first round of RT-PCR using the HTBI primer set and the Qiagen OneStep RT-PCR kit. Libraries were constructed in a second round of multiplex PCR, after which size selection and purification were carried out. Libraries were sequenced paired-end with 100 bp reads on an Illumina HiSeq2000. The paper's processing steps were these. Raw data were processed with SOAPnuke, discarding reads with adapters, uncalled bases, mean Phred below 15, or no exact constant-primer or identifier match. COPE v1.2.5 was used to merge the high-quality paired reads, and each unique nucleotide sequence was defined as a clonotype. MiTCR v1.1 was used to align the clonotypes against IMGT TRBV, TRBD and TRBJ reference segments. Only V-J combinations with frequency above 0.0001, covering 98% to 99.2% of repertoires, were analysed. The TCS score was defined as F50 (clonal expansion) divided by E x V (chaos), with BLOSUM62-based TCRdist calculated between CDR3 peptides within each V-J. Welch's t-statistics and random forest reduced approximately 520 V-J features to around 14, which were used in a naive Bayes classifier (R e1071). TCRdb reran the public reads through fastp at Q25 and MiXCR, keeping productive beta chains. For every CDR3 protein sequence, its rows merge into one entry that carries the most common genes and DNA. Here the V and J calls rest on TCRdb's processing, not on the authors' analysis. The sample profile shows 650,000 to 700,000 distinct CDR3 sequences; 15% to 20% of them were found once. Roughly a sixth of the sample is taken by the ten largest.

Stable Graves' hyperthyroidism was defined as the absence of progression to ophthalmopathy over 18 months of follow-up. Hyperthyroidism patients were aged 18 to 65 years and newly diagnosed, with disease duration of less than 2 months. Patients with uncontrolled infections, other autoimmune diseases, pregnancy or lactation were excluded. Diagnoses were based on clinical symptoms, serum thyroxine and TRAb, thyroid ultrasound and orbital computed tomography. PBMCs were isolated from 8 to 10 ml of fresh peripheral blood by Ficoll-Paque density gradient centrifugation. Trizol reagent was used to extract total RNA, and RNA quality was then checked on an Agilent 2100 Bioanalyzer. There are many counts of this clonotype. No cognate antigen has been identified for it. No base qualities exist here, and no much larger clone lies one base off it. The sequencing sample was made of blood. The sequence was collected from a man aged 45-60 years with Graves' hyperthyroidism.

The DNA is TGTGCCAGCAGTTCCGCCAGACTAGCGGGGATGTTCCGCAATGAGCAGTTCTTC. Translated, this is CASSSARLAGMFRNEQFF. The V and J segments used are TRBV27 and TRBJ2-1; 11 nucleotides in the junction match TRBD2. Trimming removed 4 bases from V and 6 bases from J; the gene matches leave 14 bases unexplained. From a lookup of the germline V gene (reference sequence), CDR1 and CDR2 are MNHEY and SMNVEV. The CDR3 numbers 18 residues from cysteine through phenylalanine. Left in the record is the CDR3 DNA by itself, 54 bases read in frame from the first base.